This TCR beta chain was sequenced for a study of OX40 agonist ivuxolimab in advanced cancers. About the study: A diagnosis of hepatocellular carcinoma, melanoma, renal cell or head and neck cancer was present in dose-escalation patients.

Only in-frame clones appear in the TCRdb table, and some are missing; sequencing was by immunoSEQ multiplex PCR. The sample holds under 85,000 clones, 65% to 90% seen once. The V end was cut by 5 bases, the J end by 3 bases, with 11 bases between. The CDR3 is 13 residues long. CDR1 and CDR2 from the germline V gene are SGHTA and FQGNSA. This clone was observed a single time. The clonotype originates from an adult with an advanced solid tumor such as melanoma, head and neck, liver or kidney cancer. The chain recombines TRBV7-2 with TRBJ2-7; either TRBD1 or TRBD2 may fit D (5 bases each). The sample consisted of CD4+ or CD8+ T cells sorted from blood, taken in a trial of the OX40 agonist ivuxolimab. DNA of the CDR3: TGTGCCAGCAGCAGGGACCGGCTCTACGAGCAGTACTTC. This translates into CASSRDRLYEQYF.